The present entry profiles one T cell receptor (beta chain) with its context. This entry belongs to a study of PD-L1 blockade in urothelial cancer. Overall study context: Patients' atezolizumab regimen, 1,200 mg intravenously every 3 weeks, began in the mid-2010s. Patients with male sex and bladder-origin urothelial cancer accounted for twenty-five of 29 enrolled. Blood analysis occurred 3 weeks (second dose) and 6 weeks after treatment start.

The CDR3 extends over 20 amino acids. Trimming left V 5 bases short and J 2 bases short, with 30 bases between. Germline V gene data show CDR1 as LNHDA and CDR2 as SQIVND (reference sequence). Assay used: immunoSEQ multiplex PCR; TCRdb lists only in-frame clones, some missing. In the table there are about 21,000 clones, around 87% of which are singletons. The gene calls are TRBV19 and TRBJ2-5; perhaps TRBD2 as D (5 bases). The origin of this receptor is a woman in her sixties with urothelial cancer. This material consisted of PBMCs, taken around atezolizumab (anti-PD-L1) treatment. CDR3 bases: TGTGCCAGTAGTCTTCCCTCCCCAACTAGATCGACGAATGCACAAGAGACCCAGTACTTC. Protein: CASSLPSPTRSTNAQETQYF.